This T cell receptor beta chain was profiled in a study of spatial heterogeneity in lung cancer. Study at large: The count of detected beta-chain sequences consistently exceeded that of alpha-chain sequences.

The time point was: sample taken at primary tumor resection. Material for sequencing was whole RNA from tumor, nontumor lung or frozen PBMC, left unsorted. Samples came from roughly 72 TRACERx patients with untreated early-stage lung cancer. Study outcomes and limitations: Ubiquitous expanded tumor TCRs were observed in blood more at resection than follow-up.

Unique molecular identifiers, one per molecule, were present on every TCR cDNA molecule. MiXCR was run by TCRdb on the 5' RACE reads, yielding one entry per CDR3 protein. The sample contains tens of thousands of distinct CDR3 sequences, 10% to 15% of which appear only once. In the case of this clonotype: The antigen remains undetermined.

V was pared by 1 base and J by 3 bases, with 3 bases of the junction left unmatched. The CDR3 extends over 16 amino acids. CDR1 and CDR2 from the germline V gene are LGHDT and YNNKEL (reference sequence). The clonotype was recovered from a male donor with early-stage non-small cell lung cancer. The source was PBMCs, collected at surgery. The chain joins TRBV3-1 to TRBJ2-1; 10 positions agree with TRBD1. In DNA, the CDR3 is TGTGCCAGCAGCCAAGGGCGGGACAGGGGCTACAATGAGCAGTTCTTC. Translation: CASSQGRDRGYNEQFF.